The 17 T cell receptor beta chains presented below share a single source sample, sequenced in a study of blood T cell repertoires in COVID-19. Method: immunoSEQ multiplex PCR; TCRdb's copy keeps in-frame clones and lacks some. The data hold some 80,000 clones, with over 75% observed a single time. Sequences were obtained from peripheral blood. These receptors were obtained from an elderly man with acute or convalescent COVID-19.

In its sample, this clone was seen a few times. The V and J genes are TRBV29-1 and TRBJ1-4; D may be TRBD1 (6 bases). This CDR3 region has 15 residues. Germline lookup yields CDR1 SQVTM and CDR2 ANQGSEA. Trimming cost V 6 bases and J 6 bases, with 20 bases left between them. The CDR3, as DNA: TGCAGCGTAGGCCCACAGGGTCGGGAGGATGAAAAACTGTTTTTT. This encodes CSVGPQGREDEKLFF.

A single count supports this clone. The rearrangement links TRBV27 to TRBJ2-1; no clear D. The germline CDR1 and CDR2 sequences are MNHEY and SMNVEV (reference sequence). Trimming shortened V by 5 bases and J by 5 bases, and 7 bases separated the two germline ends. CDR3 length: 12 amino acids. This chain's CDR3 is CASSRSNNEQFF. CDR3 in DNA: TGTGCCAGCAGTCGGAGTAACAATGAGCAGTTCTTC.

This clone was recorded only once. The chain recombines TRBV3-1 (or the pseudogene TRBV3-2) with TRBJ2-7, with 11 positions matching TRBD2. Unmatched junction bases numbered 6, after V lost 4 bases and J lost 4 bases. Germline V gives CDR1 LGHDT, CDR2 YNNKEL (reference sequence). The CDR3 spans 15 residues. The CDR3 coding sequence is TGTGCCAGCAGCCCGTTAGCGGGGGGGATATACGAGCAGTACTTC. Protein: CASSPLAGGIYEQYF.

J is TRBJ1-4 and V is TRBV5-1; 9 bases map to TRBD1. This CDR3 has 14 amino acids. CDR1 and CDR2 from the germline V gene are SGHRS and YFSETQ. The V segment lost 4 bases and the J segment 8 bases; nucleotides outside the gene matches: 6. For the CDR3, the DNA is TGCGCCAGCAGCCGGGACAGGGCGGAGGAAAAACTGTTTTTT. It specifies CASSRDRAEEKLFF.

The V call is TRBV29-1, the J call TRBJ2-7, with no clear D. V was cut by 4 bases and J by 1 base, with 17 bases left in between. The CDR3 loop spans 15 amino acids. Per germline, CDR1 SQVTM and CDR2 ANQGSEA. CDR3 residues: CSVASPGAASYEQYF. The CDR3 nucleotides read TGCAGCGTTGCAAGTCCTGGAGCAGCATCCTACGAGCAGTACTTC.

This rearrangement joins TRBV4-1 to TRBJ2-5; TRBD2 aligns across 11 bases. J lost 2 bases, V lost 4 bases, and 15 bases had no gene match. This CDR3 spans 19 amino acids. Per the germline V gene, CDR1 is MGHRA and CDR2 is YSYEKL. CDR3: CASSPNLMASGGKQETQYF. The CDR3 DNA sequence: TGCGCCAGCAGCCCCAACTTAATGGCTAGCGGGGGGAAGCAAGAGACCCAGTACTTC.

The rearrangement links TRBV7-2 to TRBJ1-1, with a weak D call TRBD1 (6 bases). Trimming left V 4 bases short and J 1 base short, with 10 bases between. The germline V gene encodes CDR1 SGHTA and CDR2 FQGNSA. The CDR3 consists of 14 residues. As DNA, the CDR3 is TGTGCCAGCAGCTGGGGACATCAGAACACTGAAGCTTTCTTT. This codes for CASSWGHQNTEAFF.

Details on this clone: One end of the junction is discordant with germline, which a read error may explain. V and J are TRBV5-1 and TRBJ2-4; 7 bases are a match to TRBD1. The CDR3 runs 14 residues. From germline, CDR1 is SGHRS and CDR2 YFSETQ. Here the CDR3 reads CASSSGTAENIQYF. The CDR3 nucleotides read TGCGCCAGCAGTTCCGGGACAGCCGAAAACATTCAGTACTTC. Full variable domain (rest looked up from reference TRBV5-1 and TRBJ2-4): KAGVTQTPRYLIKTRGQQVTLSCSPISGHRSVSWYQQTPGQGLQFLFEYFSETQRNKGNFPGRFSGRQFSNSRSEMNVSTLELGDSALYLCASSSGTAENIQYFGAGTRLSVL.

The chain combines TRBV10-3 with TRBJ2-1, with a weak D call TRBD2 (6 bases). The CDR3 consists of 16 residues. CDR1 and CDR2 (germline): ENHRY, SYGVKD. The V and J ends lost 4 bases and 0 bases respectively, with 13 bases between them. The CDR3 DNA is TGTGCCATCAGTGGGGGGGTGGGAAGCTCCTACAATGAGCAGTTCTTC. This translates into CAISGGVGSSYNEQFF.

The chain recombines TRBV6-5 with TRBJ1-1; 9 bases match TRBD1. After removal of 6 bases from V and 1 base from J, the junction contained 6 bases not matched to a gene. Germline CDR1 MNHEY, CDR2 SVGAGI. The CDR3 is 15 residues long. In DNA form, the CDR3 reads TGTGCCAGCAGAGGGACAGGGTCCGCGAACACTGAAGCTTTCTTT. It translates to CASRGTGSANTEAFF.

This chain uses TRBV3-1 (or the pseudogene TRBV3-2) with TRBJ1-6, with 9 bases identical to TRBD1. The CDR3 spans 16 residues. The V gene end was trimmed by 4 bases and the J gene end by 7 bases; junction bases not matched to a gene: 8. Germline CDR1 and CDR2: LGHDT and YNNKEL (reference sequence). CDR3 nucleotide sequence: TGTGCCAGCAGCCTTCGCGGACAGGGGCAGAATTCACCCCTCCACTTT. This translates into CASSLRGQGQNSPLHF.

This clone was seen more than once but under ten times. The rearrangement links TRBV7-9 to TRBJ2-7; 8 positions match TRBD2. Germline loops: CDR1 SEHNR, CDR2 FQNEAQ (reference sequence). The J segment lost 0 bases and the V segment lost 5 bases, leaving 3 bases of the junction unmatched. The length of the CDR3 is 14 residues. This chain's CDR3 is CASSDSGVSYEQYF. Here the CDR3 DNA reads TGTGCCAGCAGCGATAGCGGGGTCTCCTACGAGCAGTACTTC.

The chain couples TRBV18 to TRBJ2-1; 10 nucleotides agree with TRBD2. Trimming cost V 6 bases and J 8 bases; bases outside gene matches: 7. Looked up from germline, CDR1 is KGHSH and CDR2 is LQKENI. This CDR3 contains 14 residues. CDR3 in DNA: TGTGCCAGCTCTCCGGGACTAGCGTTGGATGAGCAGTTCTTC. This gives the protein CASSPGLALDEQFF.

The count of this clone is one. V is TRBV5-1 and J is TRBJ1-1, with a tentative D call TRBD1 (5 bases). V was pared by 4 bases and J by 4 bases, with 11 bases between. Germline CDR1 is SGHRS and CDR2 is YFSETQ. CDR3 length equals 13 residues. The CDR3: CASSVGVVTEAFF. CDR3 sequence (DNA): TGCGCCAGCAGCGTAGGGGTGGTCACTGAAGCTTTCTTT.

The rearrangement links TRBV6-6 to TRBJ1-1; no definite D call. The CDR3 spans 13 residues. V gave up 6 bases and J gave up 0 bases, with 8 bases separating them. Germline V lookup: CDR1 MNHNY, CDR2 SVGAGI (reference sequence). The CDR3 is CASRSDLNTEAFF. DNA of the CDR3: TGTGCCAGCAGGAGTGACTTGAACACTGAAGCTTTCTTT.

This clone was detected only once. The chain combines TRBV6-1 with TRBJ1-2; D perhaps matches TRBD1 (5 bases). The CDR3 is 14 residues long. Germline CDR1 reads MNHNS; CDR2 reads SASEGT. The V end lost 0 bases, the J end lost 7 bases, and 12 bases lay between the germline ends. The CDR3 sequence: CASSEAQPGSGYTF. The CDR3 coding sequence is TGTGCCAGCAGTGAAGCGCAGCCAGGGTCTGGCTACACCTTC.

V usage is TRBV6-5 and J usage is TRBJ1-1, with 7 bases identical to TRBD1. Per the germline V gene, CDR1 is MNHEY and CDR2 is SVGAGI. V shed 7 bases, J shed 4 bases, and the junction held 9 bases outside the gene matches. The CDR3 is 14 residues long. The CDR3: CASIVAGGGTEAFF. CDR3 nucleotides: TGTGCCAGCATCGTTGCAGGGGGAGGCACTGAAGCTTTCTTT.